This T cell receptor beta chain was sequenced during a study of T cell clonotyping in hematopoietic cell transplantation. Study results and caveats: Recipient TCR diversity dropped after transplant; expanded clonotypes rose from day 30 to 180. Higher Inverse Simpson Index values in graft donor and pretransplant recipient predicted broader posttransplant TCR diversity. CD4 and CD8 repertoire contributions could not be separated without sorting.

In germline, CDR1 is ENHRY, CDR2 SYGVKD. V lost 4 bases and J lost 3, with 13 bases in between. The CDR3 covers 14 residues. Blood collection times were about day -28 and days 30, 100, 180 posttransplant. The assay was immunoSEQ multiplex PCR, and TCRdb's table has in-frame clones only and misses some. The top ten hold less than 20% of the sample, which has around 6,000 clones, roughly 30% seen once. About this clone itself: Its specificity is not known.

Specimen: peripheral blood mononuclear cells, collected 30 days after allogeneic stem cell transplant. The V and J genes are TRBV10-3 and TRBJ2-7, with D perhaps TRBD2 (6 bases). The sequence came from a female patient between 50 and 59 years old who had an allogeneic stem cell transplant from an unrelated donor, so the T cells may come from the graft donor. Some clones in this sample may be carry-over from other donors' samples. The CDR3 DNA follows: TGTGCCATCAGTGGGGACTTCGGCAACTACGAGCAGTACTTC. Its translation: CAISGDFGNYEQYF.